These T cell receptor beta chains were read from a single sample in a study of blood T cell repertoires in COVID-19. The table came from immunoSEQ multiplex PCR; TCRdb's copy has only in-frame clones and leaves some out. The table has a few hundred thousand clones, approximately 83% seen once; the top ten hold around 2.1%. Sequenced sample: PBMCs or T cells enriched from blood (not recorded which). The receptors originated from a man aged 25 to 40 who had recovered from COVID-19. Each CDR3 is given with its conserved first and last residue. The order of the fields is J gene, V gene, clone size, D gene, CDR3 protein, CDR3 DNA. The D gene is left open where the match is weak. Size is stated for part of the rows, as once, few or many counts, or as a class when the clone is expanded.

>TRBJ1-1|TRBV6-5|.|.
CASSRGWATEAFF
TGTGCCAGCAGCAGGGGATGGGCCACTGAAGCTTTCTTT
>TRBJ1-1|TRBV27|.|TRBD1
CASSPNQGAEAFF
TGTGCCAGCAGTCCAAATCAGGGGGCTGAAGCTTTCTTT
>TRBJ2-3|TRBV7-3|once|.
CASSSDGNTDTQYF
TGTGCCAGCAGCTCGGACGGGAACACAGATACGCAGTATTTT
>TRBJ1-2|TRBV30|few|.
CAWFSYRLAGGYTF
TGTGCCTGGTTCTCTTACAGGTTAGCGGGTGGCTACACCTTC
>TRBJ2-1|TRBV9|.|TRBD1
CASSATGTGNNEQFF
TGTGCCAGCAGCGCAACCGGGACAGGGAATAATGAGCAGTTCTTC
>TRBJ2-2|TRBV3-1/TRBV3-2|.|TRBD1
CASGFLGQGATGELFF
TGTGCCAGCGGTTTTCTTGGCCAGGGGGCCACCGGGGAGCTGTTTTTT
>TRBJ2-2|TRBV7-9|.|TRBD1
CASSTRQGGNTGELFF
TGTGCCAGCAGCACCAGACAGGGTGGGAACACCGGGGAGCTGTTTTTT
>TRBJ1-2|TRBV5-1|.|.
CASSGMVGGVGGYTF
TGCGCCAGCAGCGGGATGGTCGGAGGGGTAGGTGGCTACACCTTC
>TRBJ1-2|TRBV7-2|.|TRBD1
CASSLGGARGRLNGYTF
TGTGCCAGCAGCTTAGGGGGCGCCAGGGGGCGGTTGAACGGCTACACCTTC
>TRBJ2-4|TRBV10-1|.|.
CASSDGHSSLAKNIQYF
TGCGCCAGCAGTGACGGACACTCGTCGCTAGCCAAAAACATTCAGTACTTC
>TRBJ2-3|TRBV28|.|TRBD2
CASSTPGLAGGPTDTQYF
TGTGCCAGCAGTACGCCGGGACTAGCGGGGGGACCGACAGATACGCAGTATTTT
>TRBJ1-2|TRBV19|once|.
CASQLGAGYGYTF
TGTGCCAGTCAACTGGGGGCCGGCTATGGCTACACCTTC
>TRBJ2-2|TRBV24-1|once|.
CATSAQSNTGELFF
TGTGCCACCTCCGCGCAATCGAACACCGGGGAGCTGTTTTTT
>TRBJ1-1|TRBV11-2|.|.
CASSMGMNRGSKNTEAFF
TGTGCCAGCAGCATGGGGATGAATAGGGGGTCGAAGAACACTGAAGCTTTCTTT
>TRBJ2-1|TRBV9|.|TRBD2
CASSVGLAGEYEQFF
TGTGCCAGCAGCGTAGGGCTAGCGGGGGAGTATGAGCAGTTCTTC
>TRBJ1-1|TRBV2|.|.
CASSRRTEAFF
TGTGCCAGCAGCCGGCGGACTGAAGCTTTCTTT
>TRBJ2-3|TRBV5-1|.|.
CASSLGSVTDTQYF
TGCGCCAGCAGCCTAGGCTCTGTTACAGATACGCAGTATTTT
>TRBJ2-6|TRBV5-4|many|.
CASFTTRGSGANVLTF
TGTGCCAGCTTCACCACCCGGGGCTCTGGGGCCAACGTCCTGACTTTC
>TRBJ2-5|TRBV3-1/TRBV3-2|.|TRBD1
CASGTGDNVQETQYF
TGTGCCAGCGGGACAGGGGACAACGTACAAGAGACCCAGTACTTC
>TRBJ1-4|TRBV7-9|.|TRBD1
CASSRWTGNEKLFF
TGTGCCAGCAGCCGGTGGACAGGGAATGAAAAACTGTTTTTT
>TRBJ1-6|TRBV30|.|TRBD1
CAWTLGGQGGSPLHF
TGTGCCTGGACCTTAGGGGGACAGGGAGGTTCACCCCTCCACTTT
>TRBJ2-1|TRBV5-4|.|.
CAVGAELNEQFF
TGTGCCGTTGGGGCCGAGCTCAATGAGCAGTTCTTC
>TRBJ1-2|TRBV19|.|.
CASSIQAVNYGYTF
TGTGCCAGTAGTATTCAGGCTGTGAACTATGGCTACACCTTC
>TRBJ1-3|TRBV5-5|.|.
CASSPSQGHSGNTIYF
TGTGCCAGCAGCCCCTCACAGGGACACTCTGGAAACACCATATATTTT
>TRBJ1-2|TRBV2|once|.
CASSPGFYGYTF
TGTGCCAGCTCCCCAGGGTTCTATGGCTACACCTTC
>TRBJ2-5|TRBV5-1|.|TRBD1
CATLQGAHGETQYF
TGCGCCACCTTACAGGGGGCCCACGGGGAGACCCAGTACTTC
>TRBJ1-5|TRBV5-6|.|.
CASSFWGLNQPQHF
TGTGCCAGCAGCTTTTGGGGGCTGAATCAGCCCCAGCATTTT